A selection of T cell receptor beta chains follows, all from one sample in a study of blood T cell repertoires in COVID-19. Produced via immunoSEQ multiplex PCR; TCRdb's table is partial and in-frame only. The sample comprises roughly 380,000 clones, roughly nine tenths of which are singletons, and under 5% rests with the top ten. The sample was peripheral blood. The receptors come from a woman aged 55-69 years with COVID-19, enrolled during active disease. Both conserved end residues are part of each CDR3. The D gene is left open where the match is weak. A row's size may be missing; if present it is once, few, many or a size class.

V gene	D gene	J gene	clone size	CDR3 DNA	CDR3 protein
TRBV5-4	.	TRBJ2-7	.	TGTGCCAGCAGCTTGGACAGGAGCGCCTACGAGCAGTACTTC	CASSLDRSAYEQYF
TRBV29-1	TRBD1	TRBJ1-6	.	TGCAGCACAAACCGGGACAGGGAAAATTCACCCCTCCACTTT	CSTNRDRENSPLHF
TRBV5-4	TRBD1	TRBJ1-2	.	TGTGCCAGCAGCTACCCGGACAGGCAAGATGGCTACACCTTC	CASSYPDRQDGYTF
TRBV27	TRBD2	TRBJ2-7	.	TGTGCCAGCAGGCTAGCGGGGGGATACGAGCAGTACTTC	CASRLAGGYEQYF
TRBV5-6	.	TRBJ1-6	.	TGTGCCAGCAGCCGACTCGGGATGGGGGCATATGATTCACCCCTCCACTTT	CASSRLGMGAYDSPLHF
TRBV7-2	TRBD1	TRBJ1-2	once	TGTGCCAGCAGCTTAGAAACGAACAGGGGGCCGACCTTC	CASSLETNRGPTF
TRBV5-1	TRBD1	TRBJ2-5	few	TGCGCCAGCAGCGTACAGGGGGTACGGGAGACCCAGTACTTC	CASSVQGVRETQYF
TRBV28	TRBD1	TRBJ1-5	.	TGTGCCAGCAGTTTACGACGGACAGGGATTAGCAATCAGCCCCAGCATTTT	CASSLRRTGISNQPQHF
TRBV15	TRBD2	TRBJ2-7	.	TGTGCCACCAGCAGGGGACTAGCGGGGGGATCCTACGAGCAGTACTTC	CATSRGLAGGSYEQYF
TRBV6-5	TRBD1	TRBJ1-1	.	TGTGCCAGCGGCCCCCGACAGGGGTTGAGGACTGAAGCTTTCTTT	CASGPRQGLRTEAFF
TRBV2	.	TRBJ2-3	.	TGTGCCAGCAGTGTTACAGGAAGTGCAGATACGCAGTATTTT	CASSVTGSADTQYF
TRBV19	.	TRBJ1-1	once	TGTGCCAGTATCCTCTCAGGGGTGGGCACTGAAGCTTTCTTT	CASILSGVGTEAFF
TRBV5-8	.	TRBJ1-1	.	TGTGCCAGCAGCCCAGCACCGCTGACAGCTGAAGCTTTCTTT	CASSPAPLTAEAFF
TRBV6-5	TRBD1	TRBJ1-2	.	TGTGCCAGCAGGTTGACAGGGAACTATGGCTACACCTTC	CASRLTGNYGYTF
TRBV28	TRBD1	TRBJ1-4	.	TGTGCCAGCAGCAAGGGACAGGGGGATGAAAAACTGTTTTTT	CASSKGQGDEKLFF
TRBV2	TRBD1	TRBJ1-2	.	TGTGCCAGCAGTGACAGGGGGCAACTCGGTGGCTACACCTTC	CASSDRGQLGGYTF
TRBV12-3/TRBV12-4	TRBD1	TRBJ2-7	.	TGTGCCAGCAGTTGGGACAGAAGCTACGAGCAGTACTTC	CASSWDRSYEQYF
TRBV11-3	TRBD2	TRBJ2-1	.	TGTGCCAGCAGCTTAAGGCGGGGGGTTTACAATGAGCAGTTCTTC	CASSLRRGVYNEQFF
TRBV7-9	.	TRBJ1-1	.	TGTGCCAGCAGCTTAGGGGGACGGGAGACTGAAGCTTTCTTT	CASSLGGRETEAFF
TRBV6-5	.	TRBJ2-1	.	TGTGCCAGCAGACAGACATTTGGGGAGCAGTTCTTC	CASRQTFGEQFF
TRBV2	.	TRBJ1-6	.	TGTGCCAGCAGTGAACTGGTTAGTCTTTCACCCCTCCACTTT	CASSELVSLSPLHF
TRBV29-1	.	TRBJ1-1	.	TGCAGCGTTGTCGGGGAGGGTGAAGCTTTCTTT	CSVVGEGEAFF
TRBV7-3	TRBD2	TRBJ2-5	once	TGTGCCAGCAGCTCTGGGCGAGCGGGGGGTCTCCAAGAGACCCAGTACTTC	CASSSGRAGGLQETQYF
TRBV6-5	.	TRBJ2-2	once	TGTGCCAGCAGGAGGGACAAGAACACCGGGGAGCTGTTTTTT	CASRRDKNTGELFF
TRBV6-5	.	TRBJ1-1	few	TGTGCCAGCAGTTACTCGAGAGAAGAGGCTTTCTTT	CASSYSREEAFF
TRBV5-1	TRBD1	TRBJ1-2	once	TGCGCCAGCAGCTTGGGTGGGACAGCTAACTATGGCTACACCTTC	CASSLGGTANYGYTF
TRBV11-2	.	TRBJ2-1	.	TGTGCCAGCAGCTTAGATCAGACTAGGGATGAGCAGTTCTTC	CASSLDQTRDEQFF
TRBV21-1	.	TRBJ1-1	.	TGTGCCAGCAGCAAAGGATGCGCTGAAGGGGGCAGGGATGGCACTGAAGCTTTCTTT	CASSKGCAEGGRDGTEAFF